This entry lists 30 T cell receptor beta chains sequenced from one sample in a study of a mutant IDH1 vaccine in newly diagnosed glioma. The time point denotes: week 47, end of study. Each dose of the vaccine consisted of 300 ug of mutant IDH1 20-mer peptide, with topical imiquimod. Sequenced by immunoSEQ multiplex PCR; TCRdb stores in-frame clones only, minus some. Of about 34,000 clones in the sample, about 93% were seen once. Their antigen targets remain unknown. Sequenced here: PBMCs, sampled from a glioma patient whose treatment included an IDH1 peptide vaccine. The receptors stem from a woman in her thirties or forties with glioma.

The CDR3 spells CAWDYLALQQFF. In DNA form, the CDR3 reads TGTGCCTGGGACTACCTTGCGCTCCAGCAGTTCTTC. This chain connects TRBV30 to TRBJ2-1; D is possibly TRBD2 (5 bases). This CDR3 spans 12 amino acids. The V gene's germline CDR1 is GTSNPN and CDR2 SVGIG (reference sequence). The V end was cut by 5 bases, the J end by 11 bases, with 16 bases between. Filled out from reference TRBV30 and TRBJ2-1, the complete variable domain reads SQTIHQWPATLVQPVGSPLSLECTVEGTSNPNLYWYRQAAGRGLQLLFYSVGIGQISSEVPQNLSASRPQDRQFILSSKKLLLSDSGFYLCAWDYLALQQFFGPGTRLTVL.

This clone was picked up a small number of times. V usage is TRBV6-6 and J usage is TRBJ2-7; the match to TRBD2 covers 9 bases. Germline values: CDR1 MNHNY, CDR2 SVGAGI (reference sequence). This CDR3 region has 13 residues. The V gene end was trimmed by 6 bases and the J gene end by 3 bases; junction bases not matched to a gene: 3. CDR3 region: CASSRREGYEQYF. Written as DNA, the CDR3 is TGTGCCAGCAGCAGGCGGGAGGGCTACGAGCAGTACTTC.

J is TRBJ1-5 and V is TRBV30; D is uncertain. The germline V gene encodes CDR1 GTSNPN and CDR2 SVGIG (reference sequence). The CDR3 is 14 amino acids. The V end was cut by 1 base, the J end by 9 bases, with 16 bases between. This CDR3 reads CAWSGAHYSAPQHF. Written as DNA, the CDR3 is TGTGCCTGGAGTGGGGCTCACTACTCGGCGCCCCAGCATTTT.

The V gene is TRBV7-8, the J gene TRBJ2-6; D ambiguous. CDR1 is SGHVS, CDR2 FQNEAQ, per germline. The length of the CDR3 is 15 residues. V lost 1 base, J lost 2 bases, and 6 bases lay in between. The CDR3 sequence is CASSLGQPGANVLTF. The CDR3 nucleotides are TGTGCCAGCAGCTTAGGGCAGCCTGGGGCCAACGTCCTGACTTTC.

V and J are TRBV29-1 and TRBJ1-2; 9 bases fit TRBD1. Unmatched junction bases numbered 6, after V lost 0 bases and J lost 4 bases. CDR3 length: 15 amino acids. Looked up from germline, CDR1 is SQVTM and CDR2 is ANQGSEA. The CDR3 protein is CSVEDRDRVLYGYTF. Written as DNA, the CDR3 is TGCAGCGTTGAAGACCGGGACAGGGTACTCTATGGCTACACCTTC.

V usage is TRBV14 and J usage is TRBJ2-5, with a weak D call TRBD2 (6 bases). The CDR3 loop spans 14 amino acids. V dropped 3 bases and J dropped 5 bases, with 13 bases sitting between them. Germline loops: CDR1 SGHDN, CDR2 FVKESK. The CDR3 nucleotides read TGTGCCAGCAGCCACCCGATCGGGGGTGAGACCCAGTACTTC. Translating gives CASSHPIGGETQYF.

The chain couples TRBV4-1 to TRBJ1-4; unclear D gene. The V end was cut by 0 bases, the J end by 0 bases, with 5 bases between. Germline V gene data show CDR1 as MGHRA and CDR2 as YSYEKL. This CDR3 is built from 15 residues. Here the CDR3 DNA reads TGCGCCAGCAGCCAAGATCCAGCAACTAATGAAAAACTGTTTTTT. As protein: CASSQDPATNEKLFF.

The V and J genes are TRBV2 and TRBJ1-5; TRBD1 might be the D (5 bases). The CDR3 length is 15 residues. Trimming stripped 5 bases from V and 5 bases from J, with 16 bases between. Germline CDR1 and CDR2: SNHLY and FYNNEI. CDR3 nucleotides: TGTGCCAGCAGTATGGCGAGGCAGGGTCATCAGCCCCAGCATTTT. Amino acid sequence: CASSMARQGHQPQHF. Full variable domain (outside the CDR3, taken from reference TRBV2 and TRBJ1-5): EPEVTQTPSHQVTQMGQEVILRCVPISNHLYFYWYRQILGQKVEFLVSFYNNEISEKSEIFDDQFSVERPDGSNFTLKIRSTKLEDSAMYFCASSMARQGHQPQHFGDGTRLSIL.

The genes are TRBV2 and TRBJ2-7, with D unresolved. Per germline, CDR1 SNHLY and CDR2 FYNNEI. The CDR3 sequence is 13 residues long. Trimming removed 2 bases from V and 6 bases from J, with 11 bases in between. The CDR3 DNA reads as TGTGCCAGCAGTGAACCCCGGCCAACCGAGCAGTACTTC. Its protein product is CASSEPRPTEQYF.

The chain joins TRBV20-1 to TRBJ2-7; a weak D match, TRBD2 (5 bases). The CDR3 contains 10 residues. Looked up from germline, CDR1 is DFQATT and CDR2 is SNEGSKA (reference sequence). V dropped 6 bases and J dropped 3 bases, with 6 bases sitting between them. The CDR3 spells CSARVYEQYF. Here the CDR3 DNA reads TGCAGTGCGCGGGTCTACGAGCAGTACTTC.

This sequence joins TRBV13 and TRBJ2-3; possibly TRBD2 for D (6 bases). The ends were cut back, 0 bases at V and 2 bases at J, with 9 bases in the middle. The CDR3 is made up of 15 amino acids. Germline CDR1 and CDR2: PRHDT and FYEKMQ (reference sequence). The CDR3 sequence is CASSLGGGATDTQYF. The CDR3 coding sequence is TGTGCCAGCAGCTTAGGGGGCGGGGCCACAGATACGCAGTATTTT.

CDR3 amino acids: CASTFLGVKYEQYF. CDR3 nucleotides: TGTGCCAGCACCTTCTTAGGGGTTAAGTACGAGCAGTACTTC. The chain links TRBV2 to TRBJ2-5; D perhaps matches TRBD1 (5 bases). The J call may be in error: the DNA end matches TRBJ2-7 better. This CDR3 is built from 14 residues. Germline values: CDR1 SNHLY, CDR2 FYNNEI.

The CDR3 sequence: CASSLGGLGEPQHF. As DNA, the CDR3 is TGTGCCAGCAGCTTGGGAGGGTTGGGGGAGCCCCAGCATTTT. J is TRBJ1-5 and V is TRBV5-8; D perhaps matches TRBD1 (5 bases). Germline V gives CDR1 SGHTS, CDR2 YDEGEE. Trimming shortened V by 0 bases and J by 8 bases, and 12 bases separated the two germline ends. The CDR3 has 14 residues. Using reference TRBV5-8 and TRBJ1-5 for the parts outside the CDR3, the full variable domain is EAGVTQSPTHLIKTRGQQATLRCSPISGHTSVYWYQQALGLGLQFLLWYDEGEERNRGNFPPRFSGRQFPNYSSELNVNALELEDSALYLCASSLGGLGEPQHFGDGTRLSIL.

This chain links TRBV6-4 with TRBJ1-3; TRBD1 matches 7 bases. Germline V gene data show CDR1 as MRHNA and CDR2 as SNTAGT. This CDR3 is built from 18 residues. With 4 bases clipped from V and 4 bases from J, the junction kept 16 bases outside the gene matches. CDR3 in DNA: TGTGCCAGCAGTGGATCGGGACAGCTCTCCCCCGGGGGAAACACCATATATTTT. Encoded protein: CASSGSGQLSPGGNTIYF.

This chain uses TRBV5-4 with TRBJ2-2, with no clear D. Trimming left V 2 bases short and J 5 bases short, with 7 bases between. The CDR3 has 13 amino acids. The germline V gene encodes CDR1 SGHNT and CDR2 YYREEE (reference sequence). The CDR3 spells CASSFHGTGELFF. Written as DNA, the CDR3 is TGTGCCAGCAGCTTCCACGGAACCGGGGAGCTGTTTTTT.

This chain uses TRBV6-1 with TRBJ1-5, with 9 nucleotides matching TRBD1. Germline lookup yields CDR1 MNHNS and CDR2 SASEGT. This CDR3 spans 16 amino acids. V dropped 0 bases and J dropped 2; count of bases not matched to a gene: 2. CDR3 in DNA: TGTGCCAGCAGTGAAGCGAGGACAGGGGGCAATCAGCCCCAGCATTTT. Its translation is CASSEARTGGNQPQHF.

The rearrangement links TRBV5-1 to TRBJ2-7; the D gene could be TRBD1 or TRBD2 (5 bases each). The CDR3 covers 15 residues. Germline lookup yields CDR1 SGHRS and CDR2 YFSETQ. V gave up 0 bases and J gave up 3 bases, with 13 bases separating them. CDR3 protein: CASSLGGPAGYEQYF. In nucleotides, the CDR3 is TGCGCCAGCAGCTTGGGGGGACCCGCTGGCTACGAGCAGTACTTC.

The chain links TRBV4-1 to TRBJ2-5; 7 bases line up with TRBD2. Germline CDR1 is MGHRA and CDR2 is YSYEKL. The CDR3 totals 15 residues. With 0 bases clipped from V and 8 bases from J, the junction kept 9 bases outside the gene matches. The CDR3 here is CASSQEAGTKITQYF. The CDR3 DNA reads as TGCGCCAGCAGCCAAGAAGCGGGGACCAAGATAACCCAGTACTTC.

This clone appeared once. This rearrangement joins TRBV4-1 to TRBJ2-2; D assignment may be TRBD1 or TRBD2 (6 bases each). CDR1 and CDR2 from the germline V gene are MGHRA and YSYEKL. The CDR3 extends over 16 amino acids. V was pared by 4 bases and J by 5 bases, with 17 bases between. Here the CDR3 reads CASSPSPGGGTGELFF. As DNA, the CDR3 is TGCGCCAGCAGCCCCTCCCCCGGAGGGGGGACCGGGGAGCTGTTTTTT.

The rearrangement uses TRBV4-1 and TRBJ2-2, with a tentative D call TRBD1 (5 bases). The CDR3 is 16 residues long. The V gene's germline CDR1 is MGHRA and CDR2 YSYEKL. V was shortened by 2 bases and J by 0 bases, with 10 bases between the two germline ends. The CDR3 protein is CASSQTSTANTGELFF. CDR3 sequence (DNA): TGCGCCAGCAGCCAAACTTCGACAGCGAACACCGGGGAGCTGTTTTTT.

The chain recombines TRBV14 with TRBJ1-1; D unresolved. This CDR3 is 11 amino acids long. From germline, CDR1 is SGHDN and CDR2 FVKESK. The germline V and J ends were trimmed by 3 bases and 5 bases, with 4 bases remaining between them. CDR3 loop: CASSHPTEAFF. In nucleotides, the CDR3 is TGTGCCAGCAGCCACCCAACTGAAGCTTTCTTT.

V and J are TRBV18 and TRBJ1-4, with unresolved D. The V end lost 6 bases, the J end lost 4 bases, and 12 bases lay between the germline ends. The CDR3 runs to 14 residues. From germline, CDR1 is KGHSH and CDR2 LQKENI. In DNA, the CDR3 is TGTGCCAGCTCCCCCCGTGACTATAATGAAAAACTGTTTTTT. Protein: CASSPRDYNEKLFF. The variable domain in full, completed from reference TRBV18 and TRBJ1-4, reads NAGVMQNPRHLVRRRGQEARLRCSPMKGHSHVYWYRQLPEEGLKFMVYLQKENIIDESGMPKERFSAEFPKEGPSILRIQQVVRGDSAAYFCASSPRDYNEKLFFGSGTQLSVL.

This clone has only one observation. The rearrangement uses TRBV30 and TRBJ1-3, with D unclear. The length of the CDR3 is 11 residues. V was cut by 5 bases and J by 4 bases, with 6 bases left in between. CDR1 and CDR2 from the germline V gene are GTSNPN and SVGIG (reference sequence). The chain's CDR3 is CAWDLGNTIYF. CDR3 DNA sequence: TGTGCCTGGGACTTGGGAAACACCATATATTTT.

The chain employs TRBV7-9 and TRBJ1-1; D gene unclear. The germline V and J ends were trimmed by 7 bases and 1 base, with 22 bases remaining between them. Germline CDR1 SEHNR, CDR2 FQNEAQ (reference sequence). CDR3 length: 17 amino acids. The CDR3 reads CASNSLGGIWANTEAFF. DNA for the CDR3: TGTGCCAGCAACTCCCTAGGCGGGATTTGGGCGAACACTGAAGCTTTCTTT.

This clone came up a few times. The CDR3 DNA is TGTGCCAGCAGCCCCGCGGAGGGGGCGGGTAACACTGAAGCTTTCTTT. This codes for CASSPAEGAGNTEAFF. The chain carries TRBV4-2 and TRBJ1-1; 7 bases fit TRBD1. The junction had 10 bases not matched to a gene; V was cut back by 4 bases and J by 2 bases. The CDR3 runs 16 residues. The germline gives CDR1 LGHNA, CDR2 YNFKEQ.

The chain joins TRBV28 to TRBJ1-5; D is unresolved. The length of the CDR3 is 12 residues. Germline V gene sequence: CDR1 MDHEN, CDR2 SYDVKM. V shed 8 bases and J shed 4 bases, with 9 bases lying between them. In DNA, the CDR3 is TGTGCCAGCGGACCTGTAAATCAGCCCCAGCATTTT. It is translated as CASGPVNQPQHF.

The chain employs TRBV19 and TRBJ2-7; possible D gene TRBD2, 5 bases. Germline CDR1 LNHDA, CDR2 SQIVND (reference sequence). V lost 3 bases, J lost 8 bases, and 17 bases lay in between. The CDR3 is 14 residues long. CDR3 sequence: CASSIGGPLSQQYF. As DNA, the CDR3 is TGTGCCAGTAGTATTGGAGGCCCCCTCTCCCAGCAGTACTTC.

The CDR3 DNA reads as TGTGCCAGTGGGACTAGCGGGACCACAGATACGCAGTATTTT. It codes for CASGTSGTTDTQYF. The chain is built from TRBV7-8 and TRBJ2-3, with TRBD2 identical over 13 bases. V was pared by 9 bases and J by 2 bases, with 2 bases of the junction left unmatched. This CDR3 spans 14 amino acids. In germline, CDR1 is SGHVS, CDR2 FQNEAQ.

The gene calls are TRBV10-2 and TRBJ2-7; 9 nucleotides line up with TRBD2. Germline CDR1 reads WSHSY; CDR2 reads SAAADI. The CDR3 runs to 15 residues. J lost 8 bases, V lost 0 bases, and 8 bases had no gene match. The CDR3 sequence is CASSESDSGGEQQYF. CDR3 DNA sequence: TGCGCCAGCAGTGAGTCCGATAGCGGGGGCGAGCAGCAGTACTTC.

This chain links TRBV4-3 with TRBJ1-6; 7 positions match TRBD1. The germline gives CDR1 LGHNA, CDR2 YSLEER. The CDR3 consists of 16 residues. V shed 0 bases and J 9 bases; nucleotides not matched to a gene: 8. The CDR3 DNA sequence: TGCGCCAGCAGCCAAGATGGGGCAGGGGGAGGTTCACCCCTCCACTTT. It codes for CASSQDGAGGGSPLHF.